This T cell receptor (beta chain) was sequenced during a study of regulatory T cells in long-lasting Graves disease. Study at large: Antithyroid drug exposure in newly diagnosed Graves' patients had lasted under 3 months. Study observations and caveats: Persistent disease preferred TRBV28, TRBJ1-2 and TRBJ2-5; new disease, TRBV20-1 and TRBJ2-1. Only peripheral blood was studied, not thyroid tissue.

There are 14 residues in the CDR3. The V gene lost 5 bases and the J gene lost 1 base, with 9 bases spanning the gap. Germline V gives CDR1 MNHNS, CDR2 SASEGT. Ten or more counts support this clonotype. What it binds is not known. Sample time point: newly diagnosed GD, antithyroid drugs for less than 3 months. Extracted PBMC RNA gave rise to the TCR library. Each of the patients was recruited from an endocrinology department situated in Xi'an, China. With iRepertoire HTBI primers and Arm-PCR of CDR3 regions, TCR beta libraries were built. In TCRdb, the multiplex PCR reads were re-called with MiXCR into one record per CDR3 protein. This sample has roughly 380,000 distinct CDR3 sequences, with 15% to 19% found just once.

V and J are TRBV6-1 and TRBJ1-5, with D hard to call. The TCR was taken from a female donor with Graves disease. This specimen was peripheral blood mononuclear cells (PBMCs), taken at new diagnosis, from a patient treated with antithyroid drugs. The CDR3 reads CASSRTESNQPQHF. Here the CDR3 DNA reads TGTGCCAGCAGTCGGACTGAGAGCAATCAGCCCCAGCATTTT.